This T cell receptor beta chain stems from a study of cytomegalovirus exposure and HLA in healthy donors. Study-level results: Links to common viral pathogens appeared, in a later analysis, for several of the most significant clusters.

The ends were cut back, 2 bases at V and 8 bases at J, with 10 bases in the middle. This CDR3 region has 14 residues. Germline values: CDR1 MNHEY, CDR2 SVGAGI. The PCR was carried out with 60 Vbeta primers and 13 Jbeta primers. TCRdb's copy holds only in-frame clones and misses some; the assay was immunoSEQ multiplex PCR. The profile shows about 200,000 clones, 82% of them singletons. Details on this clone: The antigen is unknown.

Specimen: PBMCs. The source is a boy between 2 and 10 years old in good health and CMV-seronegative. The rearrangement joins TRBV6-5 to TRBJ1-6; a possible D gene is TRBD1 (5 bases). The CDR3 sequence is CASSYGGGDSPLHF. CDR3 DNA sequence: TGTGCCAGCAGTTACGGGGGGGGTGATTCACCCCTCCACTTT.